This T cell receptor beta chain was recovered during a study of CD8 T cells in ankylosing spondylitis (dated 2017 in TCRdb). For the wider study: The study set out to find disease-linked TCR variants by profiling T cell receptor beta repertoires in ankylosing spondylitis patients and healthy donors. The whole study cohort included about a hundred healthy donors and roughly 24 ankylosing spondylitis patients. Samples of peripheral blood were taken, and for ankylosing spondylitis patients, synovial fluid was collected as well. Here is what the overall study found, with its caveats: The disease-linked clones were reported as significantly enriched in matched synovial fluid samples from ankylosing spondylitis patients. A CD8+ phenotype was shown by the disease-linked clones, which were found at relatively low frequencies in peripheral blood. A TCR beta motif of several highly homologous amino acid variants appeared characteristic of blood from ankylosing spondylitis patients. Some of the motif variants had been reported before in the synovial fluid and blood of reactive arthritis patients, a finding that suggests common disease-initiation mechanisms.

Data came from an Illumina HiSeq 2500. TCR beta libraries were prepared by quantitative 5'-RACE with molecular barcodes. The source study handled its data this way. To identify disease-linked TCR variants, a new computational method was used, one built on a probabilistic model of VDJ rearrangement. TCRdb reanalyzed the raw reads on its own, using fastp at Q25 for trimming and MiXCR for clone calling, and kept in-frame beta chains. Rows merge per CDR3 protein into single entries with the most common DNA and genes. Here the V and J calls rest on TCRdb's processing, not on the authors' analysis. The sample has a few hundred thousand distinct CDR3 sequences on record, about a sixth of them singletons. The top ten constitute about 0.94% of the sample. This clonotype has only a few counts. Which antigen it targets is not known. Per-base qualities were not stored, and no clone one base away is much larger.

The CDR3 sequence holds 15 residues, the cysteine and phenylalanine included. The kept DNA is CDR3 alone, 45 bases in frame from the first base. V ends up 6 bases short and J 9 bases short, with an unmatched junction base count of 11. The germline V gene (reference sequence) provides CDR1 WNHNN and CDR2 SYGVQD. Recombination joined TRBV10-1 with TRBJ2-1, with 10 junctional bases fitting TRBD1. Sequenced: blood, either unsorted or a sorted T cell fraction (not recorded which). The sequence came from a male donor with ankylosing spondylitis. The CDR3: CASSAGTGVDGEQFF. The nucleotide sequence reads TGCGCCAGCAGCGCCGGGACAGGGGTTGATGGTGAGCAGTTCTTC.